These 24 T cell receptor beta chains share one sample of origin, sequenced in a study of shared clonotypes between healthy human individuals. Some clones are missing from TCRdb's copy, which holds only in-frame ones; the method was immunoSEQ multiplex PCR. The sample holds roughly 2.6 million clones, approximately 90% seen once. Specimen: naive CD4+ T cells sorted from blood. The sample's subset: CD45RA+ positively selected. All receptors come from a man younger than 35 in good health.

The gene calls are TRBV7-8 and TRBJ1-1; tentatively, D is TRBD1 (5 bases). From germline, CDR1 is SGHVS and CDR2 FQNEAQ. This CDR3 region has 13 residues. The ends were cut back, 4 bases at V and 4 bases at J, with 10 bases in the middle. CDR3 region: CASSSAGGTEAFF. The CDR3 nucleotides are TGTGCCAGCAGCTCGGCGGGGGGCACTGAAGCTTTCTTT.

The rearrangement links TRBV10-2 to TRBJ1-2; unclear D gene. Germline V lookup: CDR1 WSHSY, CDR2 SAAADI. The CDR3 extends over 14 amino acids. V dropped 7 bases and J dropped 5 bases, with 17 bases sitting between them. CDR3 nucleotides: TGCGCCAGCAACTCCGGCGTCCAAGAGTATGGCTACACCTTC. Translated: CASNSGVQEYGYTF.

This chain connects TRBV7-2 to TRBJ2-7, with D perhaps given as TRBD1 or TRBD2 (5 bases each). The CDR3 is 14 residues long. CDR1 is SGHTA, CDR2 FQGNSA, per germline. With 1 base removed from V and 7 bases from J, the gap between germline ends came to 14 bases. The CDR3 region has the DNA TGTGCCAGCAGCTTAGGCGGTCAGGGCGGGGAGCAGTACTTC. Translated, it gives CASSLGGQGGEQYF.

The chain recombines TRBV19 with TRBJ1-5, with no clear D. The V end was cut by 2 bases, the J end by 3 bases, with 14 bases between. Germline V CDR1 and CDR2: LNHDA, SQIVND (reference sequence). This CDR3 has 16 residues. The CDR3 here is CASSITGATYNQPQHF. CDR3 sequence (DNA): TGTGCCAGTAGTATAACCGGCGCCACCTACAATCAGCCCCAGCATTTT.

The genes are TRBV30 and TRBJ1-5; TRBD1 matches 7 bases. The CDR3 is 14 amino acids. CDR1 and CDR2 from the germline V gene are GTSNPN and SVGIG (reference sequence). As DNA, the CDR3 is TGTGCAGCCCGAGGGGCAGGGGGTAATCAGCCCCAGCATTTT. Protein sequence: CAARGAGGNQPQHF.

The CDR3 loop is CASSSRPGPTDTQYF. Here the CDR3 DNA reads TGTGCCAGCAGCTCCCGGCCCGGCCCCACAGATACGCAGTATTTT. The chain has TRBV7-3 and TRBJ2-3; D is unclear. Trimming cost V 4 bases and J 2 bases, with 13 bases left between them. This CDR3 comprises 15 residues. CDR1 is SGHTA and CDR2 is FQGTGA in the germline V gene.

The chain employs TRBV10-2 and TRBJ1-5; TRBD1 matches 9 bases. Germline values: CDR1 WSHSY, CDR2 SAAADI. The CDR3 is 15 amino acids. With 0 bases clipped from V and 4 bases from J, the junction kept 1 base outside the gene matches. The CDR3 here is CASSESDRGNQPQHF. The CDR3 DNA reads TGCGCCAGCAGTGAGTCTGACAGGGGGAATCAGCCCCAGCATTTT.

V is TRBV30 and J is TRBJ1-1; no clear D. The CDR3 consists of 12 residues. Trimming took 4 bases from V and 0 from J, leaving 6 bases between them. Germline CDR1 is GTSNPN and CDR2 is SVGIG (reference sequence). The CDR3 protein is CAWKHMNTEAFF. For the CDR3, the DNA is TGTGCCTGGAAACACATGAACACTGAAGCTTTCTTT. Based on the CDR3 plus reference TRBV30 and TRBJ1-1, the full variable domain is SQTIHQWPATLVQPVGSPLSLECTVEGTSNPNLYWYRQAAGRGLQLLFYSVGIGQISSEVPQNLSASRPQDRQFILSSKKLLLSDSGFYLCAWKHMNTEAFFGQGTRLTVV.

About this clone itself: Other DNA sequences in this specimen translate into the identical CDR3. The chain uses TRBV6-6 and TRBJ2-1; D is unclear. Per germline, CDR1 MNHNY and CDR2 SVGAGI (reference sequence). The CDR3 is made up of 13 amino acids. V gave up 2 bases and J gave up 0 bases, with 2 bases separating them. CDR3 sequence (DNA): TGTGCCAGCAGTTACGCCTCCTACAATGAGCAGTTCTTC. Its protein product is CASSYASYNEQFF.

The DNA of the CDR3 is TGTGCCAGCAGCTCTTCCCTCGAGCAGTACTTC. Encoded protein: CASSSSLEQYF. V is TRBV11-2 and J is TRBJ2-7; no definite D call. This CDR3 comprises 11 residues. With 4 bases removed from V and 6 bases from J, the gap between germline ends came to 7 bases. CDR1 is SGHAT and CDR2 is FQNNGV in the germline V gene.

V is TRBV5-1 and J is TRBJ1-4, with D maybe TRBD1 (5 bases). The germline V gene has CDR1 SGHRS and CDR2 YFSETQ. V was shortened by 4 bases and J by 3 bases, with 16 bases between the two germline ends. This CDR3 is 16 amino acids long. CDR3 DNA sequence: TGCGCCAGCAGCGGAACAGCCACGGGGGCTAATGAAAAACTGTTTTTT. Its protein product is CASSGTATGANEKLFF.

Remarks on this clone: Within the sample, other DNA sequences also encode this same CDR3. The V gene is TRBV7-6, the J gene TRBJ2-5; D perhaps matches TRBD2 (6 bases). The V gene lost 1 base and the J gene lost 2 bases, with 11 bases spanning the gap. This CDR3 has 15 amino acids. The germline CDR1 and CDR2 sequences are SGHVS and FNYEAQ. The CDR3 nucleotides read TGTGCCAGCAGCTTAGGACTAGGGTTGCAAGAGACCCAGTACTTC. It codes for CASSLGLGLQETQYF. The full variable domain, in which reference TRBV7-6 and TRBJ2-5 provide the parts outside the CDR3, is GAGVSQSPRYKVTKRGQDVALRCDPISGHVSLYWYRQALGQGPEFLTYFNYEAQQDKSGLPNDRFSAERPEGSISTLTIQRTEQRDSAMYRCASSLGLGLQETQYFGPGTRLLVL.

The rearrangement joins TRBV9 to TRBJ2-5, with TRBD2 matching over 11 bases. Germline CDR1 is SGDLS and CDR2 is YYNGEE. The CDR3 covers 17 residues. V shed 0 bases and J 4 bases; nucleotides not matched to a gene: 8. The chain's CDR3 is CASSVGIAGGLGETQYF. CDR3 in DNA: TGTGCCAGCAGCGTAGGTATAGCGGGAGGGCTCGGAGAGACCCAGTACTTC.

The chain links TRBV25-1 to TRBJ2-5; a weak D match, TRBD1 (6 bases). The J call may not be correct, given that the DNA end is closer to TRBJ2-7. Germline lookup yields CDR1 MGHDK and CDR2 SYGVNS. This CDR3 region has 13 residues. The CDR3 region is CASSDRGPGEQYF. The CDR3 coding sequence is TGTGCCAGCAGTGACAGGGGTCCTGGCGAGCAGTACTTC.

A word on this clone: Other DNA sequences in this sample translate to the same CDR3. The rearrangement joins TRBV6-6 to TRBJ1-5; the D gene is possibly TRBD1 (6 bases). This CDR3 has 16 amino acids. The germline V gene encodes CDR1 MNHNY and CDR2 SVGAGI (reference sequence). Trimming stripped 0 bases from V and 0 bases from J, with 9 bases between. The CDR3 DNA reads TGTGCCAGCAGTTACTCCCGGACAGATAGCAATCAGCCCCAGCATTTT. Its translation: CASSYSRTDSNQPQHF.

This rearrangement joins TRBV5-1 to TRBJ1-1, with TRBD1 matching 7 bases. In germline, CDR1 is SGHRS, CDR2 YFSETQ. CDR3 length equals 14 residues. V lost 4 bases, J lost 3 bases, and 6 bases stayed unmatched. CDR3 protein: CASSPGTAYTEAFF. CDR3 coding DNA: TGCGCCAGCAGCCCCGGGACAGCCTACACTGAAGCTTTCTTT.

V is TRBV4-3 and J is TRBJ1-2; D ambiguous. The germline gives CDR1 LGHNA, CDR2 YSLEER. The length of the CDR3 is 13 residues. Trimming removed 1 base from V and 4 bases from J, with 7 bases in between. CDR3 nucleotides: TGCGCCAGCAGCCAAGCAACGGGCTATGGCTACACCTTC. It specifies CASSQATGYGYTF.

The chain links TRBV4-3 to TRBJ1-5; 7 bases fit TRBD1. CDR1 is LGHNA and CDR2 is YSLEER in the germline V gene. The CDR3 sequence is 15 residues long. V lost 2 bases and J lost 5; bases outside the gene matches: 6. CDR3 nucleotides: TGCGCCAGCAGCCAAAATACAGGGGTTGATCAGCCCCAGCATTTT. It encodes CASSQNTGVDQPQHF.

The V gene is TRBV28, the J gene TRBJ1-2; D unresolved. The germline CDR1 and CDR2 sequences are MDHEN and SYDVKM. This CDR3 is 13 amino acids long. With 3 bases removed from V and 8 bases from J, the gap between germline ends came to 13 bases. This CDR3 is CASSLVRAGGYTF. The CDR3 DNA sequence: TGTGCCAGCAGTTTGGTGAGGGCTGGCGGCTACACCTTC.

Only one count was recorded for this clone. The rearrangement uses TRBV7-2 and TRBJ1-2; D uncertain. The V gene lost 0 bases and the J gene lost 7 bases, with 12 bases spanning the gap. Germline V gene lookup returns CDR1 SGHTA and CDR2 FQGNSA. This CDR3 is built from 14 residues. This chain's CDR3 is CASSLAQVVGGYTF. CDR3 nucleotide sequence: TGTGCCAGCAGCTTAGCCCAGGTCGTCGGTGGCTACACCTTC.

As DNA, the CDR3 is TGTGCCAGTAGTCCCGGGACTAGCGGGACCTACAATGAGCAGTTCTTC. It codes for CASSPGTSGTYNEQFF. The gene calls are TRBV19 and TRBJ2-1, with TRBD2 identical over 13 bases. The germline V gene has CDR1 LNHDA and CDR2 SQIVND (reference sequence). There are 16 residues in the CDR3. J gave up 2 bases and V 5 bases, and 3 bases lay outside the gene matches.

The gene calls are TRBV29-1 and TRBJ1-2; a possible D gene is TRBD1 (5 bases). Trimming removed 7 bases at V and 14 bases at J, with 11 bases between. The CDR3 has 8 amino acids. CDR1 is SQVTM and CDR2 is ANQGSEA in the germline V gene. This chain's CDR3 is CSAGTGTF. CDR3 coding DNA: TGCAGCGCCGGGACGGGGACCTTC.

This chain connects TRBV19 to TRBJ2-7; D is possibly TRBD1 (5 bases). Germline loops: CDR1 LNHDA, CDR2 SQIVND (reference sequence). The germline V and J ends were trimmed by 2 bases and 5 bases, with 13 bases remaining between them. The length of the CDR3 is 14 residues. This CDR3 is CASSIRGQSNEQYF. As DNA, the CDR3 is TGTGCCAGTAGTATAAGGGGCCAGTCGAACGAGCAGTACTTC.

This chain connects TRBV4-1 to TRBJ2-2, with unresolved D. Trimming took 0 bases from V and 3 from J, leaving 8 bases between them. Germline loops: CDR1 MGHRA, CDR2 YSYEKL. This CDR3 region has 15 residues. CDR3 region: CASSQEDVDTGELFF. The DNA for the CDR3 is TGCGCCAGCAGCCAAGAGGACGTCGACACCGGGGAGCTGTTTTTT.